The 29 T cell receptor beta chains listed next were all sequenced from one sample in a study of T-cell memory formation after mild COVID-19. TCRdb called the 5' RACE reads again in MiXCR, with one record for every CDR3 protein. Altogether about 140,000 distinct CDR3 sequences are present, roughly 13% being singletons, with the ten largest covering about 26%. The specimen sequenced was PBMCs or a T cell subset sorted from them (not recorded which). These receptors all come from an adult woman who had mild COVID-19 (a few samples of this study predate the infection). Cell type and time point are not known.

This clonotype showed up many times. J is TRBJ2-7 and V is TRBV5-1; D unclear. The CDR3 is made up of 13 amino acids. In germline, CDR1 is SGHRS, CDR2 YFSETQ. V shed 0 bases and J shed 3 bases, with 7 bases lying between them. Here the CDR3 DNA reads TGCGCCAGCAGCTTGGAGGGCAGCTACGAGCAGTACTTC. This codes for CASSLEGSYEQYF. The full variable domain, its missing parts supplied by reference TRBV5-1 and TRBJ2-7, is KAGVTQTPRYLIKTRGQQVTLSCSPISGHRSVSWYQQTPGQGLQFLFEYFSETQRNKGNFPGRFSGRQFSNSRSEMNVSTLELGDSALYLCASSLEGSYEQYFGPGTRLTVT.

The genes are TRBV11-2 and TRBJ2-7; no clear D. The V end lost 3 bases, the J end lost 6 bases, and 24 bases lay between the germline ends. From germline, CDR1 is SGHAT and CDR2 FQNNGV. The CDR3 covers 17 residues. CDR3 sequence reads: CASSFDYLGRDRREQYF. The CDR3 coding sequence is TGTGCCAGCAGCTTCGATTACCTCGGACGCGATCGCCGCGAGCAGTACTTC.

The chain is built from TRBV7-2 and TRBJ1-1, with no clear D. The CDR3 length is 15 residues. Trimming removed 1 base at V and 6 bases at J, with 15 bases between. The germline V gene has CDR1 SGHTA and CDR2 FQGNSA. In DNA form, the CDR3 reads TGTGCCAGCAGCTTAGAAGTGGTTGGGATCGCTGAAGCTTTCTTT. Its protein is CASSLEVVGIAEAFF. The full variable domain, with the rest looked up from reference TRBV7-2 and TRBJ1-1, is GAGVSQSPSNKVTEKGKDVELRCDPISGHTALYWYRQSLGQGLEFLIYFQGNSAPDKSGLPSDRFSAERTGGSVSTLTIQRTQQEDSAVYLCASSLEVVGIAEAFFGQGTRLTVV.

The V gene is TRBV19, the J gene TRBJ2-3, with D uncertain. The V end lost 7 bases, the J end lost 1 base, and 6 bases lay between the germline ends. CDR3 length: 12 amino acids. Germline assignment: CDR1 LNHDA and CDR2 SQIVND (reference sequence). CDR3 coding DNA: TGTGCCAGTACCCCTGGCACAGATACGCAGTATTTT. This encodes CASTPGTDTQYF. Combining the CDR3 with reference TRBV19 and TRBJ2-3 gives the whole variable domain DGGITQSPKYLFRKEGQNVTLSCEQNLNHDAMYWYRQDPGQGLRLIYYSQIVNDFQKGDIAEGYSVSREKKESFPLTVTSAQKNPTAFYLCASTPGTDTQYFGPGTRLTVL.

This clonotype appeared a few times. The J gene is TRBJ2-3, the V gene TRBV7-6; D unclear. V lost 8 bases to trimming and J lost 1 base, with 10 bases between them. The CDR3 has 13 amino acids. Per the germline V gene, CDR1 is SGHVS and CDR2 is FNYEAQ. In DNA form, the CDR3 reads TGTGCCAGCTCTAGGTCCGGCACAGATACGCAGTATTTT. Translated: CASSRSGTDTQYF.

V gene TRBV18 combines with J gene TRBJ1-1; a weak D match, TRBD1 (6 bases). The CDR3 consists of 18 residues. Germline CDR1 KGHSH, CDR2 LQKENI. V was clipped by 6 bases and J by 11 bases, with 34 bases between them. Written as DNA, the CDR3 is TGTGCCAGCTCCGGGCCGGGACAACTCGGAACGTCCGTTTTGGTCGCTTTCTTT. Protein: CASSGPGQLGTSVLVAFF.

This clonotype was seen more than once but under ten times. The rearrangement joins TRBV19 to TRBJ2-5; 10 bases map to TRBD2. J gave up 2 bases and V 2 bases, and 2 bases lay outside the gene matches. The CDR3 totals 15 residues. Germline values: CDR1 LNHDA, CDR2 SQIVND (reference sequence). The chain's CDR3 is CASSILAGEQETQYF. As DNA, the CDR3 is TGTGCCAGTAGTATACTAGCGGGGGAACAAGAGACCCAGTACTTC. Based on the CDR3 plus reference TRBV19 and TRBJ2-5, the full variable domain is DGGITQSPKYLFRKEGQNVTLSCEQNLNHDAMYWYRQDPGQGLRLIYYSQIVNDFQKGDIAEGYSVSREKKESFPLTVTSAQKNPTAFYLCASSILAGEQETQYFGPGTRLLVL.

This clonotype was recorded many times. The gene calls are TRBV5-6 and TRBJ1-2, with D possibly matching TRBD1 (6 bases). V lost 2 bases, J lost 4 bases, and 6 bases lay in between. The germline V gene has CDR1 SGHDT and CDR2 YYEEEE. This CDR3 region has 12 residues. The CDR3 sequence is CASSLQGYGYTF. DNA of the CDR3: TGTGCCAGCAGCTTACAGGGCTATGGCTACACCTTC.

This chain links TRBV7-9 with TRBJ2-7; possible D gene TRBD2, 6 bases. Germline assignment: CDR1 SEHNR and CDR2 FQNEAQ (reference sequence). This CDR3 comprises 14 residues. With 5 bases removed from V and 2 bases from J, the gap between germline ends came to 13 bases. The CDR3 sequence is CASSGGAGTYEQYF. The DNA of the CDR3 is TGTGCCAGCAGCGGAGGGGCGGGGACCTACGAGCAGTACTTC.

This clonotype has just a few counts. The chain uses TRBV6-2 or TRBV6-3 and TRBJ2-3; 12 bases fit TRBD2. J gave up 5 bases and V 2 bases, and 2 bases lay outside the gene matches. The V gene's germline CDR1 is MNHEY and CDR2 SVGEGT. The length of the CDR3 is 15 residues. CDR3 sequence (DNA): TGTGCCAGCAGTTACCCGGGACTAGCGGGAGATACGCAGTATTTT. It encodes CASSYPGLAGDTQYF.

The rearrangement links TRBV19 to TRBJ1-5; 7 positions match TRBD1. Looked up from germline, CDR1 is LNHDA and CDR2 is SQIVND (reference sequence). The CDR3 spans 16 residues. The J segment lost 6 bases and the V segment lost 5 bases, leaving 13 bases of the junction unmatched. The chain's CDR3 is CASSPLTGLIGQPQHF. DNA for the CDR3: TGTGCCAGTAGTCCCCTGACAGGGCTGATCGGTCAGCCCCAGCATTTT.

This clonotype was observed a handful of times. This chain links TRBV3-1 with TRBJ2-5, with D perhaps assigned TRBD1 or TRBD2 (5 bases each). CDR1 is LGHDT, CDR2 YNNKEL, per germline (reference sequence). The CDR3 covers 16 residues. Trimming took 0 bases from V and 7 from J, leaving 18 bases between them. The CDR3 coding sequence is TGTGCCAGCAGCCAAGAACGGGGACGCGGCCGGGGGACCCAGTACTTC. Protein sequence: CASSQERGRGRGTQYF.

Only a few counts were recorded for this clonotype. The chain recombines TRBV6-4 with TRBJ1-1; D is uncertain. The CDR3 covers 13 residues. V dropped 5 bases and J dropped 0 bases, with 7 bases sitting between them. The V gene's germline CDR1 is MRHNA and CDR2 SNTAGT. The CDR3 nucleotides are TGTGCCAGCAGTTACCAGGTGAACACTGAAGCTTTCTTT. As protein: CASSYQVNTEAFF.

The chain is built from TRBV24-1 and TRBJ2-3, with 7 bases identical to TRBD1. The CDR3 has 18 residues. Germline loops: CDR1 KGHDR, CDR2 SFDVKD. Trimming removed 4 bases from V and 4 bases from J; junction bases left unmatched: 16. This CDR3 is CATSDRDSGVIGADTQYF. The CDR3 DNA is TGTGCCACCAGTGACAGGGACAGTGGGGTTATTGGCGCAGATACGCAGTATTTT.

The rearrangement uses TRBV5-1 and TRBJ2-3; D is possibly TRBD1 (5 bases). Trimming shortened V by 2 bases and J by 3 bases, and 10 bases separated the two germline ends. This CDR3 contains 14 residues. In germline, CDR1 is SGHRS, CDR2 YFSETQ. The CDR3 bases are TGCGCCAGCAGCTTACGGACACTTACAGATACGCAGTATTTT. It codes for CASSLRTLTDTQYF.

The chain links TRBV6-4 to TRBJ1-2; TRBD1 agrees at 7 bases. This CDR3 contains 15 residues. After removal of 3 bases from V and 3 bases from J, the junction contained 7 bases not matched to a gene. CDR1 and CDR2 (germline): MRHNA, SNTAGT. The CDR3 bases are TGTGCCAGCAGTGATAACCCAGGGACAGACTATGGCTACACCTTC. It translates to CASSDNPGTDYGYTF.

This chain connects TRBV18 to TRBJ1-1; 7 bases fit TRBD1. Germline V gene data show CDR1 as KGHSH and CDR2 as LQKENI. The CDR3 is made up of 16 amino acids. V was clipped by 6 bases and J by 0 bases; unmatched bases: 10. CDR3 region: CASSYQADRLNTEAFF. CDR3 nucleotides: TGTGCCAGCTCTTATCAAGCGGACAGGCTGAACACTGAAGCTTTCTTT.

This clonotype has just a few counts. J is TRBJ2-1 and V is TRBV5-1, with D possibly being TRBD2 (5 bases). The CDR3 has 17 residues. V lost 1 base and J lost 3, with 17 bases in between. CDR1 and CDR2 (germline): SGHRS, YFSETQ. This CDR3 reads CASSLLPLAGNYNEQFF. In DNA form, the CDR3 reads TGCGCCAGCAGCTTGCTCCCCCTGGCGGGTAACTACAATGAGCAGTTCTTC.

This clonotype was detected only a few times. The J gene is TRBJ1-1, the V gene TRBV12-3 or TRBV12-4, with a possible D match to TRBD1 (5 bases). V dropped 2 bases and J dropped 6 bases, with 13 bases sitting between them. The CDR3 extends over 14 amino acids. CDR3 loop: CASSLNRYIAEAFF. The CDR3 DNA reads TGTGCCAGCAGTTTAAACAGGTACATCGCTGAAGCTTTCTTT.

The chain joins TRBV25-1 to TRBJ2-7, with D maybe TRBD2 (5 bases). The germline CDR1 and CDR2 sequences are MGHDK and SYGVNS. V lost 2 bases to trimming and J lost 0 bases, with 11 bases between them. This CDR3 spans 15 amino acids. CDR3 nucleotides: TGTGCCAGCAGTGAAGCCACCGGGAACTCCTACGAGCAGTACTTC. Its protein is CASSEATGNSYEQYF.

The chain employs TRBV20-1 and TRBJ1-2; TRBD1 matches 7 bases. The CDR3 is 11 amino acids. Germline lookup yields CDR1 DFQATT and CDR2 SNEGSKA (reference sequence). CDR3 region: CRTTGTYGYTF. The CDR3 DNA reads TGCAGAACGACAGGGACCTATGGCTACACCTTC.

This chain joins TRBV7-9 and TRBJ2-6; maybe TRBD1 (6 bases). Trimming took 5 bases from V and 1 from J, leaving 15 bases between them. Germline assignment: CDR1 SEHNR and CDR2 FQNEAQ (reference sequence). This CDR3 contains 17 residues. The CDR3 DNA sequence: TGTGCCAGCAGCGCACGCGTAACAGGGTCTGGGGCCAACGTCCTGACTTTC. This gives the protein CASSARVTGSGANVLTF.

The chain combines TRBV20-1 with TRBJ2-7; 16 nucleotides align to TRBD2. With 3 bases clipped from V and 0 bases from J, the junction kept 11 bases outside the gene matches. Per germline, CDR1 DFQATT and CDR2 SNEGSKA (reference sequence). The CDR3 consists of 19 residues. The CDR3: CSARGRGLAGGFSSYEQYF. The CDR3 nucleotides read TGCAGTGCTAGGGGAAGGGGACTAGCGGGAGGGTTTAGCTCCTACGAGCAGTACTTC.

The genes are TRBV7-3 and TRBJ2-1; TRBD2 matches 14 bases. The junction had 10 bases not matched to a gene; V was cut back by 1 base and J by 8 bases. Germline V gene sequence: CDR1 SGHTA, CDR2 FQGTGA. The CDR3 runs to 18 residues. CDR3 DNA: TGTGCCAGCAGCTTAAGTCCGGGACTAGCGGGGGCCAGGGATGAGCAGTTCTTC. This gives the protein CASSLSPGLAGARDEQFF.

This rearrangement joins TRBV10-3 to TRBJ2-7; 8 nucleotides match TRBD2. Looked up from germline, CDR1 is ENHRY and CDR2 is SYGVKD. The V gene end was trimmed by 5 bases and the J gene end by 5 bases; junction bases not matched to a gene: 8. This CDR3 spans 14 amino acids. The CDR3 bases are TGTGCCATCAGTTTCCAACTAGCGGAGAACGAGCAGTACTTC. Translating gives CAISFQLAENEQYF.

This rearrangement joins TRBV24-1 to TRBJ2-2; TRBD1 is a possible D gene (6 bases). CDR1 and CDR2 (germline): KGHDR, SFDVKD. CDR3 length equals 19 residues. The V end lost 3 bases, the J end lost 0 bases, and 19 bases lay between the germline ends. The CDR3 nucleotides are TGTGCCACCAGTGATCGCAAGACACAGGGAATCGCGAACACCGGGGAGCTGTTTTTT. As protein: CATSDRKTQGIANTGELFF.

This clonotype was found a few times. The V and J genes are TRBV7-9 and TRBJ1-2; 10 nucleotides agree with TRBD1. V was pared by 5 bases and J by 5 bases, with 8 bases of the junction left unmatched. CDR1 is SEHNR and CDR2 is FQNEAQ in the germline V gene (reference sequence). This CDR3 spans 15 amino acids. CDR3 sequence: CASSETTGGAYGYTF. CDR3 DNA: TGTGCCAGCAGCGAAACGACAGGGGGCGCGTATGGCTACACCTTC. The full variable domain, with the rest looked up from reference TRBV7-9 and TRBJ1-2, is DTGVSQNPRHKITKRGQNVTFRCDPISEHNRLYWYRQTLGQGPEFLTYFQNEAQLEKSRLLSDRFSAERPKGSFSTLEIQRTEQGDSAMYLCASSETTGGAYGYTFGSGTRLTVV.

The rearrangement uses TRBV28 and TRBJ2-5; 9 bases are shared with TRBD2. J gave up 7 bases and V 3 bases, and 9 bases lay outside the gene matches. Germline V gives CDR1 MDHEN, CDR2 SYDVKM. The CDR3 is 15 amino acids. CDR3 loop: CASSLVLAGRGTQYF. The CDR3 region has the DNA TGTGCCAGCAGTTTGGTCCTAGCGGGGAGAGGGACCCAGTACTTC.

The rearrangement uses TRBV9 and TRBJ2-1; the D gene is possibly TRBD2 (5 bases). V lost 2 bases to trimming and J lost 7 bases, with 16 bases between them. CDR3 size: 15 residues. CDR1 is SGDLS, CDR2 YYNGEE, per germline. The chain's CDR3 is CASSVSGIQSNEQFF. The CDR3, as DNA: TGTGCCAGCAGCGTGAGCGGCATCCAATCTAATGAGCAGTTCTTC.